The rows below give T cell receptor beta chains drawn from one sample of a study of blood T cell repertoires in COVID-19. Generated by immunoSEQ multiplex PCR, the TCRdb table keeps only in-frame clones and is missing some. This repertoire shows 350,000 to 450,000 clones, about 88% found once; its top ten account for about 2.9%. Sequencing input: peripheral blood. Every receptor here comes from a human donor in a cohort sampled during active COVID-19. CDR3s include the opening cysteine and the closing phenylalanine or tryptophan. The order of the fields is clone size, J gene, D gene, V gene, CDR3 protein, CDR3 DNA. D genes are given only for firm matches. The size of a clone is reported for some rows only, either as once, few or many, or as a class for expanded clones.

clone_size: once
j_call: TRBJ2-1
d_call: TRBD1
v_call: TRBV5-1
cdr3_aa: CASSLGQGRYNEQFF
cdr3_nt: TGCGCCAGCAGCTTAGGACAGGGGCGATACAATGAGCAGTTCTTC

clone_size: NA
j_call: TRBJ1-6
d_call: TRBD1
v_call: TRBV7-2
cdr3_aa: CASSLAWDRRNSPLHF
cdr3_nt: TGTGCCAGCAGCTTAGCGTGGGACAGAAGGAATTCACCCCTCCACTTT

clone_size: NA
j_call: TRBJ2-1
d_call: TRBD2
v_call: TRBV5-4
cdr3_aa: CASSLPAGLLRNEQFF
cdr3_nt: TGTGCCAGCAGCTTGCCAGCGGGGCTCCTCCGCAATGAGCAGTTCTTC

clone_size: NA
j_call: TRBJ1-6
d_call: TRBD1
v_call: TRBV3-1/TRBV3-2
cdr3_aa: CASRVGQGVSPLHF
cdr3_nt: TGTGCCAGCAGAGTGGGACAGGGGGTATCACCCCTCCACTTT

clone_size: few
j_call: TRBJ1-6
d_call: NA
v_call: TRBV3-1/TRBV3-2
cdr3_aa: CASSRGTGNSPLHF
cdr3_nt: TGTGCCAGCAGCCGCGGGACGGGCAATTCACCCCTCCACTTT

clone_size: NA
j_call: TRBJ2-7
d_call: TRBD1
v_call: TRBV28
cdr3_aa: CASSPREGQTYEQYF
cdr3_nt: TGTGCCAGCAGTCCCCGAGAGGGACAGACCTACGAGCAGTACTTC

clone_size: NA
j_call: TRBJ2-3
d_call: TRBD2
v_call: TRBV6-6
cdr3_aa: CASSQIVAGGSEDTQYF
cdr3_nt: TGTGCCAGCAGTCAGATCGTAGCGGGGGGGTCAGAAGATACGCAGTATTTT

clone_size: NA
j_call: TRBJ1-1
d_call: TRBD1
v_call: TRBV28
cdr3_aa: CASSSGGSTIGNTEAFF
cdr3_nt: TGTGCCAGCAGTTCAGGGGGCTCTACAATCGGGAACACTGAAGCTTTCTTT

clone_size: once
j_call: TRBJ1-2
d_call: TRBD1
v_call: TRBV5-1
cdr3_aa: CASSLRTGNYGYTF
cdr3_nt: TGCGCCAGCAGCTTGAGGACAGGGAACTATGGCTACACCTTC

clone_size: NA
j_call: TRBJ2-1
d_call: TRBD2
v_call: TRBV3-1/TRBV3-2
cdr3_aa: CASSQRSGGYEQFF
cdr3_nt: TGTGCCAGCAGCCAGCGTAGCGGGGGGTATGAGCAGTTCTTC

clone_size: NA
j_call: TRBJ2-7
d_call: TRBD1
v_call: TRBV4-1
cdr3_aa: CASSQRRTGTGGREQYF
cdr3_nt: TGCGCCAGCAGCCAGAGGAGAACCGGGACAGGGGGAAGGGAGCAGTACTTC

clone_size: NA
j_call: TRBJ2-5
d_call: NA
v_call: TRBV14
cdr3_aa: CASSQVLGAQTQYF
cdr3_nt: TGTGCCAGCAGCCAAGTTTTAGGGGCACAGACCCAGTACTTC

clone_size: NA
j_call: TRBJ1-2
d_call: TRBD1
v_call: TRBV7-8
cdr3_aa: CASSRDRALYGYTF
cdr3_nt: TGTGCCAGCAGCCGGGACAGGGCCCTCTATGGCTACACCTTC

clone_size: NA
j_call: TRBJ1-5
d_call: TRBD1
v_call: TRBV30
cdr3_aa: CAWSEDRLYQPQHF
cdr3_nt: TGTGCCTGGAGTGAGGACAGGCTATATCAGCCCCAGCATTTT

clone_size: NA
j_call: TRBJ1-5
d_call: NA
v_call: TRBV6-6
cdr3_aa: CASSIRADQPQHF
cdr3_nt: TGTGCCAGCTCGATACGAGCCGATCAGCCCCAGCATTTT

clone_size: once
j_call: TRBJ2-1
d_call: TRBD2
v_call: TRBV2
cdr3_aa: CASSAGGTGYNEQFF
cdr3_nt: TGTGCCAGCAGTGCCGGGGGGACCGGATACAATGAGCAGTTCTTC

clone_size: NA
j_call: TRBJ1-2
d_call: TRBD1
v_call: TRBV5-1
cdr3_aa: CASSLRQGFPHGYTF
cdr3_nt: TGCGCCAGCAGCTTAAGACAGGGTTTCCCTCATGGCTACACCTTC

clone_size: NA
j_call: TRBJ2-1
d_call: NA
v_call: TRBV27
cdr3_aa: CASRLAEPNEQFF
cdr3_nt: TGTGCCAGCAGATTAGCGGAACCCAATGAGCAGTTCTTC

clone_size: once
j_call: TRBJ2-7
d_call: TRBD1
v_call: TRBV29-1
cdr3_aa: CSVGDRGRIGSYEQYF
cdr3_nt: TGCAGCGTCGGTGACAGGGGGCGAATAGGATCCTACGAGCAGTACTTC

clone_size: NA
j_call: TRBJ2-2
d_call: TRBD2
v_call: TRBV6-5
cdr3_aa: CASIRVAGGTGELFF
cdr3_nt: TGTGCCAGCATCCGAGTAGCGGGGGGTACCGGGGAGCTGTTTTTT

clone_size: NA
j_call: TRBJ2-7
d_call: TRBD2
v_call: TRBV27
cdr3_aa: CASSPRTSGYYEQYF
cdr3_nt: TGTGCCAGCAGTCCGCGGACTAGCGGGTACTACGAGCAGTACTTC

clone_size: few
j_call: TRBJ2-1
d_call: TRBD2
v_call: TRBV6-4
cdr3_aa: CASSQLAGEVNEQFF
cdr3_nt: TGTGCCAGCAGTCAACTAGCGGGGGAGGTGAATGAGCAGTTCTTC

clone_size: NA
j_call: TRBJ2-1
d_call: TRBD2
v_call: TRBV11-2
cdr3_aa: CASSPRSGVEQFF
cdr3_nt: TGTGCCAGCAGCCCCCGGAGCGGGGTCGAGCAGTTCTTC

clone_size: NA
j_call: TRBJ2-7
d_call: NA
v_call: TRBV27
cdr3_aa: CASSFGPGPYEQYF
cdr3_nt: TGTGCCAGCAGTTTCGGTCCAGGGCCCTACGAGCAGTACTTC

clone_size: NA
j_call: TRBJ1-6
d_call: TRBD1
v_call: TRBV10-2
cdr3_aa: CASSEDRESPLHF
cdr3_nt: TGCGCCAGCAGTGAGGACAGGGAATCACCCCTCCACTTT

clone_size: few
j_call: TRBJ1-4
d_call: TRBD1
v_call: TRBV5-1
cdr3_aa: CASSPHGTGGEKLFF
cdr3_nt: TGCGCCAGCAGCCCCCACGGGACAGGGGGTGAAAAACTGTTTTTT

clone_size: NA
j_call: TRBJ2-2
d_call: NA
v_call: TRBV27
cdr3_aa: CASSFPYTGELFF
cdr3_nt: TGTGCCAGCAGTTTCCCCTACACCGGGGAGCTGTTTTTT

clone_size: NA
j_call: TRBJ1-6
d_call: TRBD1
v_call: TRBV9
cdr3_aa: CASSVATGEPYNSPLHF
cdr3_nt: TGTGCCAGCAGCGTAGCGACAGGGGAGCCCTATAATTCACCCCTCCACTTT

clone_size: NA
j_call: TRBJ1-1
d_call: NA
v_call: TRBV4-1
cdr3_aa: CASSQDTDSDTEAFF
cdr3_nt: TGCGCCAGCAGCCAAGATACAGATTCGGACACTGAAGCTTTCTTT

clone_size: NA
j_call: TRBJ2-5
d_call: TRBD2
v_call: TRBV15
cdr3_aa: CATSRDYGRETQYF
cdr3_nt: TGTGCCACCAGCAGAGATTACGGGAGGGAGACCCAGTACTTC

clone_size: NA
j_call: TRBJ2-2
d_call: TRBD1
v_call: TRBV9
cdr3_aa: CASSADRGISGELFF
cdr3_nt: TGTGCCAGCAGCGCAGACAGGGGCATCAGCGGGGAGCTGTTTTTT